These 27 T cell receptor beta chains were all obtained from the same sample, sequenced in a study of blood T cell repertoires in COVID-19. TCRdb's copy holds only in-frame clones and misses some; the assay was immunoSEQ multiplex PCR. The table lists 350,000 to 400,000 clones, approximately 89% of them singletons, with just over 0.85% in the top ten. Sequencing input: PBMCs or T cells enriched from blood (not recorded which). The receptors were gathered from a woman aged 40 to 50 who had been exposed to COVID-19.

V usage is TRBV2 and J usage is TRBJ1-5; TRBD1 is a possible D gene (6 bases). From germline, CDR1 is SNHLY and CDR2 FYNNEI. V lost 3 bases and J lost 0, with 21 bases in between. The CDR3 is 19 residues long. The CDR3 spells CASSEEDSLYFYSNQPQHF. CDR3 nucleotides: TGTGCCAGCAGTGAGGAGGACAGTCTCTACTTTTATAGCAATCAGCCCCAGCATTTT.

This clone was counted a single time. This rearrangement joins TRBV2 to TRBJ1-5; possible D gene TRBD1, 6 bases. Germline CDR1 reads SNHLY; CDR2 reads FYNNEI. Trimming cost V 4 bases and J 0 bases, with 10 bases left between them. The CDR3 has 15 residues. As DNA, the CDR3 is TGTGCCAGCAGTGGTGGACAGCATAGCAATCAGCCCCAGCATTTT. Translation gives CASSGGQHSNQPQHF.

The chain has TRBV24-1 and TRBJ2-3; the match to TRBD1 covers 7 bases. V shed 4 bases, J shed 3 bases, and the junction held 6 bases outside the gene matches. The germline CDR1 and CDR2 sequences are KGHDR and SFDVKD. The length of the CDR3 is 15 residues. This CDR3 is CATSDRGQETDTQYF. As DNA, the CDR3 is TGTGCCACCAGTGACCGAGGACAGGAGACAGATACGCAGTATTTT.

The chain carries TRBV6-5 and TRBJ2-7; a weak D match, TRBD2 (6 bases). The germline gives CDR1 MNHEY, CDR2 SVGAGI. Trimming took 6 bases from V and 2 from J, leaving 11 bases between them. The CDR3 is made up of 13 amino acids. CDR3 nucleotide sequence: TGTGCCAGCAGCTACGGGACTCCCTACGAGCAGTACTTC. Its translation is CASSYGTPYEQYF.

V is TRBV7-3 and J is TRBJ2-3, with 8 positions matching TRBD1. The CDR3 totals 15 residues. V dropped 0 bases and J dropped 2; count of bases not matched to a gene: 1. CDR1 SGHTA and CDR2 FQGTGA come from the germline V gene. The CDR3 nucleotides are TGTGCCAGCAGCTTAACGGGACAGGCCACAGATACGCAGTATTTT. Its translation: CASSLTGQATDTQYF.

The chain joins TRBV29-1 to TRBJ2-5; 7 bases align to TRBD2. CDR3 size: 13 residues. Germline loops: CDR1 SQVTM, CDR2 ANQGSEA. The V segment lost 4 bases and the J segment 4 bases; nucleotides outside the gene matches: 6. The DNA of the CDR3 is TGCAGCGTTGGGCAGGGACTAAGAGAGACCCAGTACTTC. Protein: CSVGQGLRETQYF.

This clone was detected only once. The V gene is TRBV18, the J gene TRBJ1-3; D is perhaps TRBD1 (6 bases). The germline V gene has CDR1 KGHSH and CDR2 LQKENI. CDR3 size: 15 residues. V gave up 6 bases and J gave up 2 bases, with 14 bases separating them. This CDR3 reads CASSPQGKAGNTIYF. The CDR3 nucleotides are TGTGCCAGCTCGCCTCAGGGGAAGGCTGGAAACACCATATATTTT.

The rearrangement uses TRBV7-9 and TRBJ2-7; D may be TRBD1 (6 bases). The V gene's germline CDR1 is SEHNR and CDR2 FQNEAQ (reference sequence). CDR3 size: 15 residues. Between the trimmed V and J ends, which lost 4 bases and 0 bases, there was a span of 13 bases. The CDR3 loop reads CASSSWGQGSYEQYF. CDR3 coding DNA: TGTGCCAGCAGCTCATGGGGGCAAGGCTCCTACGAGCAGTACTTC.

The sample holds one count of this clone. This chain joins TRBV30 and TRBJ1-2, with D hard to call. CDR3 length: 16 amino acids. V was clipped by 2 bases and J by 5 bases, with 21 bases between them. Looked up from germline, CDR1 is GTSNPN and CDR2 is SVGIG (reference sequence). In nucleotides, the CDR3 is TGTGCCTGGAGTTCCCCCAGGAATCAGCCACCTTATGGCTACACCTTC. Translated: CAWSSPRNQPPYGYTF.

The V call is TRBV15, the J call TRBJ1-2; tentative D call: TRBD1 (5 bases). The germline CDR1 and CDR2 sequences are LNHNV and YYDKDF (reference sequence). Trimming pared 4 bases from V and 2 bases from J, leaving 11 bases between. This CDR3 has 14 amino acids. The chain's CDR3 is CATSKDRTNYGYTF. CDR3 DNA: TGTGCCACCAGCAAAGACAGAACAAACTATGGCTACACCTTC.

The chain is built from TRBV7-2 and TRBJ1-1; possible D gene TRBD1, 5 bases. V lost 2 bases and J 5 bases, leaving 9 bases between the germline ends. The CDR3 is 13 amino acids. Germline-derived CDR1 and CDR2 are SGHTA and FQGNSA. In DNA form, the CDR3 reads TGTGCCAGCAGCTTATATCAGGGTACTGAAGCTTTCTTT. Residues: CASSLYQGTEAFF.

The rearrangement joins TRBV30 to TRBJ2-7; 12 bases are a match to TRBD1. Germline lookup yields CDR1 GTSNPN and CDR2 SVGIG (reference sequence). Trimming at V came to 5 bases and at J to 5 bases, leaving 4 bases not matched to a gene. There are 13 residues in the CDR3. CDR3 region: CAWAGTGGHEQYF. In DNA, the CDR3 is TGTGCCTGGGCCGGGACAGGGGGCCACGAGCAGTACTTC.

V usage is TRBV28 and J usage is TRBJ1-2; D possibly corresponds to TRBD1 (5 bases). This CDR3 region has 16 residues. CDR1 is MDHEN, CDR2 SYDVKM, per germline. V was clipped by 4 bases and J by 0 bases, with 15 bases between them. The CDR3 nucleotides read TGTGCCAGCAGTTCGGCGGGACGCCGGCCTAACTATGGCTACACCTTC. Protein: CASSSAGRRPNYGYTF.

The chain combines TRBV5-1 with TRBJ2-7, with D tentatively TRBD2 (6 bases). The CDR3 spans 13 residues. Germline V gives CDR1 SGHRS, CDR2 YFSETQ. Trimming stripped 0 bases from V and 3 bases from J, with 7 bases between. CDR3 protein: CASSLGGIYEQYF. As DNA, the CDR3 is TGCGCCAGCAGCTTGGGCGGGATCTACGAGCAGTACTTC.

This chain links TRBV5-5 with TRBJ2-7, with a tentative D call TRBD2 (5 bases). V lost 7 bases and J 3 bases, leaving 23 bases between the germline ends. The CDR3 runs 16 residues. The germline V gene encodes CDR1 SGHKS and CDR2 YYEKEE (reference sequence). Here the CDR3 DNA reads TGTGCCAGCTCCTCCCCCCGGGGAGCTTGGATCTACGAGCAGTACTTC. Translating gives CASSSPRGAWIYEQYF. Based on the CDR3 plus reference TRBV5-5 and TRBJ2-7, the full variable domain is DAGVTQSPTHLIKTRGQQVTLRCSPISGHKSVSWYQQVLGQGPQFIFQYYEKEERGRGNFPDRFSARQFPNYSSELNVNALLLGDSALYLCASSSPRGAWIYEQYFGPGTRLTVT.

The chain links TRBV6-2 or TRBV6-3 to TRBJ2-1, with 14 bases that match TRBD2. V trimming: 0 bases; J trimming: 9 bases; junction bases outside the gene matches: 7. The CDR3 has 17 residues. The V gene's germline CDR1 is MNHEY and CDR2 SVGEGT. The CDR3 DNA sequence: TGTGCCAGCAGTTACTCGGGACTAGCGGGAGAGGGGAGTGAGCAGTTCTTC. Amino acids: CASSYSGLAGEGSEQFF.

The rearrangement uses TRBV6-5 and TRBJ2-2; tentative D call: TRBD1 (5 bases). Germline values: CDR1 MNHEY, CDR2 SVGAGI. Between the trimmed V and J ends, which lost 5 bases and 3 bases, there was a span of 7 bases. CDR3 length equals 13 residues. The CDR3 loop is CASSPTDTGELFF. For the CDR3, the DNA is TGTGCCAGCAGTCCGACAGACACCGGGGAGCTGTTTTTT.

This rearrangement joins TRBV7-2 to TRBJ1-6, with D tentatively TRBD1 (5 bases). Looked up from germline, CDR1 is SGHTA and CDR2 is FQGNSA. This CDR3 has 15 amino acids. V dropped 6 bases and J dropped 6 bases, with 15 bases sitting between them. The CDR3 coding sequence is TGTGCCAGCAGTAGTGGGACTTGGCTTAATTCACCCCTCCACTTT. Amino acid sequence: CASSSGTWLNSPLHF.

The chain recombines TRBV10-1 with TRBJ2-1; 8 nucleotides line up with TRBD1. J gave up 6 bases and V 3 bases, and 10 bases lay outside the gene matches. Looked up from germline, CDR1 is WNHNN and CDR2 is SYGVQD (reference sequence). The CDR3 is 16 amino acids. The CDR3 loop is CASSDFGAGGFNEQFF. CDR3 nucleotide sequence: TGCGCCAGCAGTGATTTCGGGGCAGGGGGCTTCAATGAGCAGTTCTTC.

The chain is built from TRBV24-1 and TRBJ2-7, with 7 positions matching TRBD1. Germline CDR1 KGHDR, CDR2 SFDVKD. J lost 2 bases, V lost 5 bases, and 5 bases had no gene match. The CDR3 is 14 residues long. The CDR3 DNA follows: TGTGCCACCAGTGGCCGGGACAGACCCTACGAGCAGTACTTC. Its protein product is CATSGRDRPYEQYF.

The rearrangement uses TRBV5-1 and TRBJ1-1; 8 nucleotides align to TRBD1. CDR1 is SGHRS, CDR2 YFSETQ, per germline. This CDR3 contains 16 residues. V trimming: 0 bases; J trimming: 0 bases; junction bases outside the gene matches: 4. CDR3 DNA: TGCGCCAGCAGCTTGGGGGCAGGGGGCATGAACACTGAAGCTTTCTTT. Translating gives CASSLGAGGMNTEAFF.

The chain links TRBV14 to TRBJ1-1, with D maybe TRBD1 (5 bases). The germline V gene has CDR1 SGHDN and CDR2 FVKESK. Trimming left V 5 bases short and J 4 bases short, with 11 bases between. This CDR3 is built from 13 residues. The CDR3 protein is CASSSQVSTEAFF. The CDR3 DNA is TGTGCCAGCAGCTCACAGGTCTCCACTGAAGCTTTCTTT.

The V and J genes are TRBV14 and TRBJ1-3; 8 bases line up with TRBD1. Trimming took 3 bases from V and 4 from J; bases not matched to a gene: 2. CDR3 length equals 14 residues. In germline, CDR1 is SGHDN, CDR2 FVKESK. For the CDR3, the DNA is TGTGCCAGCAGCCACAGGGGGCGAGGAAACACCATATATTTT. It encodes CASSHRGRGNTIYF.

This sequence joins TRBV7-3 and TRBJ2-5; 7 bases fit TRBD1. Germline loops: CDR1 SGHTA, CDR2 FQGTGA. The trim removed 2 bases at V and 4 bases at J, leaving 10 bases unmatched. There are 16 residues in the CDR3. Written as DNA, the CDR3 is TGTGCCAGCAGCTTATCTCCAGGGGGATTTGGAGAGACCCAGTACTTC. Amino acid sequence: CASSLSPGGFGETQYF.

V is TRBV7-2 and J is TRBJ2-7, with TRBD2 identical over 9 bases. V gave up 5 bases and J gave up 3 bases; unmatched junction bases: 5. The CDR3 runs 14 residues. CDR1 and CDR2 (germline): SGHTA, FQGNSA. The chain's CDR3 is CASSLSGRSYEQYF. CDR3 coding DNA: TGTGCCAGCAGCCTAAGCGGGAGGAGCTACGAGCAGTACTTC.

The V gene is TRBV11-2, the J gene TRBJ2-7; a weak D match, TRBD2 (6 bases). In germline, CDR1 is SGHAT, CDR2 FQNNGV. The CDR3 has 13 amino acids. Trimming took off 4 bases at V and 3 bases at J, with 10 bases between the two ends. CDR3 sequence reads: CASSWTGVYEQYF. DNA for the CDR3: TGTGCCAGCAGCTGGACGGGGGTCTACGAGCAGTACTTC. Filled out from reference TRBV11-2 and TRBJ2-7, the complete variable domain reads EAGVAQSPRYKIIEKRQSVAFWCNPISGHATLYWYQQILGQGPKLLIQFQNNGVVDDSQLPKDRFSAERLKGVDSTLKIQPAKLEDSAVYLCASSWTGVYEQYFGPGTRLTVT.

The rearrangement links TRBV27 to TRBJ2-1; D is unclear. The CDR3 extends over 14 amino acids. The V end was cut by 5 bases, the J end by 9 bases, with 17 bases between. Looked up from germline, CDR1 is MNHEY and CDR2 is SMNVEV (reference sequence). The CDR3 sequence: CASSPELQRSEQFF. As DNA, the CDR3 is TGTGCCAGCAGTCCCGAGTTACAAAGGAGTGAGCAGTTCTTC.